The source of this TCR beta chain is a study of response to subunit inactivated influenza vaccine. General study results and limits: Authors suggested each seasonal influenza vaccination recruits few new T cells.

A few counts support this clonotype. What it recognizes is unknown. TCRdb reprocessed the RT-PCR reads with MiXCR, giving one entry per CDR3 protein. Here the sample spans under 800,000 distinct CDR3 sequences, more than 11% being singletons. With 0 bases removed from V and 4 bases from J, the gap between germline ends came to 16 bases. The CDR3 length is 17 residues. The chain employs TRBV12-3 or TRBV12-4 and TRBJ2-4, with D perhaps given as TRBD1 or TRBD2 (5 bases each). This receptor was obtained from a man aged 50 to 59 who received an inactivated influenza vaccine. Sequenced material: PBMCs from blood, taken 14 days before vaccination. CDR3 DNA sequence: TGTGCCAGCAGTTTAGCGGATTCGGGACGTAGGAAAAACATTCAGTACTTC. This encodes CASSLADSGRRKNIQYF.